This T cell receptor beta chain derives from a study of CD8+CD57+ T cells in acquired aplastic anemia. Study-level background: The study obtained an average of about 3.4 ug of DNA from sorted CD4+ and CD8+ cells.

The length of the CDR3 is 10 residues. Trimming left V 10 bases short and J 4 bases short, with 7 bases between. All patients picked for sequencing had shown, by flow cytometry, an expansion of CD8+CD57+ cells. TCR beta VDJ and CDR3 were profiled, and genomic DNA was the template. TCRdb analysed the reads with MiXCR anew, one entry per CDR3 protein. Among about 180,000 distinct CDR3 sequences listed, less than 50% were seen once. This TCR was sampled from a human donor with aplastic anemia. This chain connects TRBV12-3 or TRBV12-4 to TRBJ1-2, with a weak D call TRBD1 (5 bases). The specimen was sorted CD4+, CD8+, or CD8+CD57+ T cells (not recorded which) from PBMCs. CDR3: CATRGYGYTF. CDR3 nucleotide sequence: TGTGCCACGAGGGGCTATGGCTACACCTTC.